Sequencing of this T cell receptor (beta chain) was carried out in a study of early T cells in non-severe SARS-CoV-2 infection. This clonotype is medium-sized (0.01 to 0.1%). Individual cDNA molecules carried attached unique molecular identifiers. MiXCR was run by TCRdb on the 5' RACE reads, yielding one entry per CDR3 protein. The sample yields 20,000 to 25,000 distinct CDR3 sequences, around 3.5% seen once. The CDR3 contains 17 residues. Germline CDR1 reads DFQATT; CDR2 reads SNEGSKA (reference sequence). Losses at the gene ends were 4 bases for V and 4 bases for J; bases not matched to a gene: 12. The sequencing sample was made of whole blood. The receptor comes from an adult who was a healthcare worker with PCR-confirmed SARS-CoV-2 infection or an uninfected control (not recorded which). This sequence joins TRBV20-1 and TRBJ1-6, with 8 bases identical to TRBD1. The CDR3 coding sequence is TGCAGTGCTAAGGGACAGGCGAACCCCATTTATAATTCACCCCTCCACTTT. It encodes CSAKGQANPIYNSPLHF.